This T cell receptor beta chain was captured in a study of CD8 T cells in ankylosing spondylitis. Study conclusions and caveats: Certain motif variants had earlier appeared in reactive arthritis synovial fluid and blood. A motif of 8 or 9 highly homologous TCR beta variants was seen as apparently characteristic of ankylosing spondylitis blood.

Via MiXCR, TCRdb re-called the 5' RACE reads, giving one row per CDR3 protein. The sample carries a few hundred thousand distinct CDR3 sequences, about a sixth recorded once. Germline V CDR1 and CDR2: LGHNA, YSLEER. Trimming removed 0 bases at V and 4 bases at J, with 13 bases between. The CDR3 has 15 residues. This clonotype was picked up many times. Antigen: not known. The sequence came from a male donor with ankylosing spondylitis. The material sequenced was blood, either unsorted or a sorted T cell fraction (not recorded which). J is TRBJ2-7 and V is TRBV4-3; D uncertain. The CDR3 reads CASSQDFTEIYEQYF. DNA for the CDR3: TGCGCCAGCAGCCAAGATTTTACAGAAATTTACGAGCAGTACTTC.